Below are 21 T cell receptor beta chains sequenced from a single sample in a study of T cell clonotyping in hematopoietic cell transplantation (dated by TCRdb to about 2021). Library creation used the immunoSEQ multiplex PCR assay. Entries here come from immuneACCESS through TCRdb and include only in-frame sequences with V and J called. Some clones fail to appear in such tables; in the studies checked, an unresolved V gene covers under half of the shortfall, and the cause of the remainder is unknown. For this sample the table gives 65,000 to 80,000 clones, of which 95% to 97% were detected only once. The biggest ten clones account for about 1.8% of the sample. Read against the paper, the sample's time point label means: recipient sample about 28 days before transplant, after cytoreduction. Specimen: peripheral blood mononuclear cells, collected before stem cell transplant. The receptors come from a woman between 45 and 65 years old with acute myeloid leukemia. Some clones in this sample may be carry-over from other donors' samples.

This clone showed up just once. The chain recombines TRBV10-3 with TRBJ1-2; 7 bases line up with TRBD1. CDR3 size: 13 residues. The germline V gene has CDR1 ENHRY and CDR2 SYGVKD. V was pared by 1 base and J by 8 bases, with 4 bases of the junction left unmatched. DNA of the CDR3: TGTGCCATCAGTGAGTTCACAGGGGACGGCTACACCTTC. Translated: CAISEFTGDGYTF.

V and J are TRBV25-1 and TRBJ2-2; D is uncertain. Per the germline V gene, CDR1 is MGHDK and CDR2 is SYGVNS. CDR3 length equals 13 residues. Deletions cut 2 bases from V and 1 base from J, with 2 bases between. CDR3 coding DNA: TGTGCCAGCAGTGAACAGAACACCGGGGAGCTGTTTTTT. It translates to CASSEQNTGELFF.

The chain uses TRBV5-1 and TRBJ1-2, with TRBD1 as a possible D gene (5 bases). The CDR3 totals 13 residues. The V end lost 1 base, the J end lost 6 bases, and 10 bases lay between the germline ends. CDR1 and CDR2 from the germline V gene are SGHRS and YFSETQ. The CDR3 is CASSLRQLDGYTF. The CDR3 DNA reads TGCGCCAGCAGCTTGAGACAGTTAGATGGCTACACCTTC.

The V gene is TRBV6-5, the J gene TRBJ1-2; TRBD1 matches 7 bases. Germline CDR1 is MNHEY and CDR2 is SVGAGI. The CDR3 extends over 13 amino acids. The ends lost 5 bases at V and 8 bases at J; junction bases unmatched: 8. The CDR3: CASSQGQRLGYTF. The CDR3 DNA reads TGTGCCAGCAGTCAGGGACAGCGTCTCGGCTACACCTTC.

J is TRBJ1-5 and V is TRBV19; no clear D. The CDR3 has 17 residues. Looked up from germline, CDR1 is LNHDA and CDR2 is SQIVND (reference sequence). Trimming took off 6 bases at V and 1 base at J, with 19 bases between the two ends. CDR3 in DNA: TGTGCCAGTAGCCCCAGGCCCGGGGATAGGAGCAATCAGCCCCAGCATTTT. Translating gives CASSPRPGDRSNQPQHF.

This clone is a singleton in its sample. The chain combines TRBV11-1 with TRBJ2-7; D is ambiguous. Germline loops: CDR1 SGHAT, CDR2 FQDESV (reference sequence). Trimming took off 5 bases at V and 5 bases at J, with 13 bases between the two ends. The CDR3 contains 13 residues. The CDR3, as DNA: TGTGCCAGCAGCCAAGGGCTATTCGACGAGCAGTACTTC. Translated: CASSQGLFDEQYF. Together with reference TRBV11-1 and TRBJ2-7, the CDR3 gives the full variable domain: EAEVAQSPRYKITEKSQAVAFWCDPISGHATLYWYRQILGQGPELLVQFQDESVVDDSQLPKDRFSAERLKGVDSTLKIQPAELGDSAMYLCASSQGLFDEQYFGPGTRLTVT.

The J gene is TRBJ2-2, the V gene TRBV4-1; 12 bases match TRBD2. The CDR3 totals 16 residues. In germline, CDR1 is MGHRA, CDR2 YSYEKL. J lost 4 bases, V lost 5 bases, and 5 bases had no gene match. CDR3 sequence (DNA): TGCGCCAGCAGCAAGGGACTAGCGGGCTCCACCGGGGAGCTGTTTTTT. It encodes CASSKGLAGSTGELFF.

The CDR3 sequence is CASSTPRVVNYGYTF. DNA of the CDR3: TGTGCCAGCAGCACCCCAAGGGTGGTCAACTATGGCTACACCTTC. The chain has TRBV5-5 and TRBJ1-2, with D uncertain. The CDR3 is 15 amino acids. Germline loops: CDR1 SGHKS, CDR2 YYEKEE (reference sequence). The V end lost 4 bases, the J end lost 2 bases, and 15 bases lay between the germline ends.

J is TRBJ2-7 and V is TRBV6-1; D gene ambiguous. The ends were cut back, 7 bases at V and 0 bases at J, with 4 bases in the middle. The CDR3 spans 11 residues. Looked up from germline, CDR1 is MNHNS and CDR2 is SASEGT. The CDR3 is CASTDSYEQYF. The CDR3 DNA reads TGTGCCAGCACTGACTCCTACGAGCAGTACTTC.

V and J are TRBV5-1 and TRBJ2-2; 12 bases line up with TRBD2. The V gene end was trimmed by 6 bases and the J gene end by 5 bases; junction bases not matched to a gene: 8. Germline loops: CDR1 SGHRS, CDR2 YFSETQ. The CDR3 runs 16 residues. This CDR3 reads CASTLAGGPGTGELFF. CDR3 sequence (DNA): TGCGCCAGCACGCTAGCGGGAGGGCCCGGGACCGGGGAGCTGTTTTTT.

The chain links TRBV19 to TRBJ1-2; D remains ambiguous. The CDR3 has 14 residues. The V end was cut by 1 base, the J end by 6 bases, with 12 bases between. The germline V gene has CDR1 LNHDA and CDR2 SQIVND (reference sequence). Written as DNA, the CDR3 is TGTGCCAGTAGTATAGGTGAGGGAACCCATGGCTACACCTTC. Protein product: CASSIGEGTHGYTF.

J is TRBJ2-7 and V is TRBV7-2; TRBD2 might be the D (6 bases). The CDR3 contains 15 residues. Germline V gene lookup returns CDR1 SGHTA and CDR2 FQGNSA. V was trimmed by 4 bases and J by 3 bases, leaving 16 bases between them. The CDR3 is CASSSRTIPHYEQYF. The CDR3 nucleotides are TGTGCCAGCAGCTCCCGGACTATCCCCCACTACGAGCAGTACTTC.

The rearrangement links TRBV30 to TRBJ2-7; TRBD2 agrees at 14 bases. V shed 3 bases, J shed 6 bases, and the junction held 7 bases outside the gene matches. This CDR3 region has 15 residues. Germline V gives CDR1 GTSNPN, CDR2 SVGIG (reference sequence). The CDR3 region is CAWSPGLAGVLEQYF. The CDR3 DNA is TGTGCCTGGAGCCCGGGACTAGCGGGAGTCCTCGAGCAGTACTTC.

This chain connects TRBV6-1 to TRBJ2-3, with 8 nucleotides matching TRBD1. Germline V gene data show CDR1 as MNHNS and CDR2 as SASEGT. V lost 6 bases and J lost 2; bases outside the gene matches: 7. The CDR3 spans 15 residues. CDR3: CASSAGGLFTDTQYF. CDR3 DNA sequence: TGTGCCAGCAGCGCAGGGGGCCTATTCACAGATACGCAGTATTTT.

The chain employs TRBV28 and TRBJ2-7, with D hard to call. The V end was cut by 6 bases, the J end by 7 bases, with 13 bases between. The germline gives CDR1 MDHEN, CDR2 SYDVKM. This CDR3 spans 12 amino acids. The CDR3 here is CASSLELGEQYF. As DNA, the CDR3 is TGTGCCAGCAGCTTAGAACTCGGGGAGCAGTACTTC. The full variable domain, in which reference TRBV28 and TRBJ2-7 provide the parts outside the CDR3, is DVKVTQSSRYLVKRTGEKVFLECVQDMDHENMFWYRQDPGLGLRLIYFSYDVKMKEKGDIPEGYSVSREKKERFSLILESASTNQTSMYLCASSLELGEQYFGPGTRLTVT.

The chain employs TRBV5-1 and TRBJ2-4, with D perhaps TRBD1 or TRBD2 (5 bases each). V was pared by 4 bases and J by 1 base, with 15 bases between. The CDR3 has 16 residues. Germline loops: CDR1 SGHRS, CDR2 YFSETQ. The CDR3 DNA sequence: TGCGCCAGCAGCGCCCGGGACCTTGAGGCCAAAAACATTCAGTACTTC. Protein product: CASSARDLEAKNIQYF. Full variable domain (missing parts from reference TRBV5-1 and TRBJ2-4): KAGVTQTPRYLIKTRGQQVTLSCSPISGHRSVSWYQQTPGQGLQFLFEYFSETQRNKGNFPGRFSGRQFSNSRSEMNVSTLELGDSALYLCASSARDLEAKNIQYFGAGTRLSVL.

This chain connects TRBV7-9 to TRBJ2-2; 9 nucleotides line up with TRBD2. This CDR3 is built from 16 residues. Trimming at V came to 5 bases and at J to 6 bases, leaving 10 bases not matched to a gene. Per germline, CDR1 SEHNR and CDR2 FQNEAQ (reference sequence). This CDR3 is CASSPGIAGVSGELFF. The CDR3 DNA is TGTGCCAGCAGCCCCGGGATAGCGGGAGTTTCCGGGGAGCTGTTTTTT.

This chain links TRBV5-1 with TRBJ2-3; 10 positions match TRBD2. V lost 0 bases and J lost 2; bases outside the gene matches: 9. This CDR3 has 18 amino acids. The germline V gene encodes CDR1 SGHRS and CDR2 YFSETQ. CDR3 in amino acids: CASSLGLAGAIPTDTQYF. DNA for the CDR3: TGCGCCAGCAGCTTGGGGCTAGCGGGGGCGATACCCACAGATACGCAGTATTTT. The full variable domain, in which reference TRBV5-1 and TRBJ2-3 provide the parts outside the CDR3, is KAGVTQTPRYLIKTRGQQVTLSCSPISGHRSVSWYQQTPGQGLQFLFEYFSETQRNKGNFPGRFSGRQFSNSRSEMNVSTLELGDSALYLCASSLGLAGAIPTDTQYFGPGTRLTVL.

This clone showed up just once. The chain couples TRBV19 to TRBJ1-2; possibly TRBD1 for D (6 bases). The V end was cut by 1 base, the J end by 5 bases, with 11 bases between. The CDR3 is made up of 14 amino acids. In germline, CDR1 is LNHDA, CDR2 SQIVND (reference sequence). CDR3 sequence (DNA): TGTGCCAGTAGTATAGGAGGGGGGACTTATGGCTACACCTTC. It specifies CASSIGGGTYGYTF.

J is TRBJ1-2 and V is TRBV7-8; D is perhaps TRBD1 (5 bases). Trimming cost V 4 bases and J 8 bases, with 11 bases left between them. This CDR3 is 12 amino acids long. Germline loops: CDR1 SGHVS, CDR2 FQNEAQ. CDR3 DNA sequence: TGTGCCAGCAGCTCCAGCAGGGAAGGCTACACCTTC. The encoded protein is CASSSSREGYTF.

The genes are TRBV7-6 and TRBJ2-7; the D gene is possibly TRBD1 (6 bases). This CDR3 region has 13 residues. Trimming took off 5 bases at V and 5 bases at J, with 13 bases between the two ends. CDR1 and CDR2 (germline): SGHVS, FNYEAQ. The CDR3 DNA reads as TGTGCCAGCAGCCCCGGACAGTTCAACGAGCAGTACTTC. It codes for CASSPGQFNEQYF.